This T cell receptor (beta chain) was observed in a study of immune characterization of retroperitoneal liposarcoma. This clonotype was seen ten or more times. The CDR3 extends over 13 amino acids. Germline lookup yields CDR1 MNHNS and CDR2 SASEGT. V lost 6 bases and J 10 bases, leaving 16 bases between the germline ends. TCRdb recomputed calls from the PCR reads with MiXCR, one row per CDR3 protein. Among 9,000 to 13,000 distinct CDR3 sequences, 27% were seen once, and the ten largest hold 8.3%. This receptor was taken from a male donor with retroperitoneal liposarcoma. Sequencing used tumor tissue. The genes are TRBV6-1 and TRBJ2-1, with D perhaps matching TRBD1 (6 bases). In DNA form, the CDR3 reads TGTGCCAGCAGACTACAGGGCTACGGGGAGCAGTTCTTC. It encodes CASRLQGYGEQFF.